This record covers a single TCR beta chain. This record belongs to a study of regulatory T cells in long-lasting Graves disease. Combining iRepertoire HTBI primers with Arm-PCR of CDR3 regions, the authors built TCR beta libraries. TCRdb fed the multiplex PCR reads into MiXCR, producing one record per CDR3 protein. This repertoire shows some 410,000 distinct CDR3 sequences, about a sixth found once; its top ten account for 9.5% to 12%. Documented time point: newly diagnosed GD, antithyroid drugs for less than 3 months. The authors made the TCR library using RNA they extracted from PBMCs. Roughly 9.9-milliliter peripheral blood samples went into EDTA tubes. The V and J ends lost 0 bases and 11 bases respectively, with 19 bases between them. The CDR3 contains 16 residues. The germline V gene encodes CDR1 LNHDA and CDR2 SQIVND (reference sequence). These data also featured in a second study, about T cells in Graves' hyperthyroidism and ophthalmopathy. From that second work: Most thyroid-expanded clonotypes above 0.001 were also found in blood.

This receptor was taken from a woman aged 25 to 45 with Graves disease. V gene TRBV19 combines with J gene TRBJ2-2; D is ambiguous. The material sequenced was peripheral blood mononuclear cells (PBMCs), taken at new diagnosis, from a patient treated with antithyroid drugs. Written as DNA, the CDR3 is TGTGCCAGTAGTATAGATGTCTCCCCCCCTCGTCGAGAGCTGTTTTTT. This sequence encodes CASSIDVSPPRRELFF. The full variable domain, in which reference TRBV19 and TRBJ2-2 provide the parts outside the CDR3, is DGGITQSPKYLFRKEGQNVTLSCEQNLNHDAMYWYRQDPGQGLRLIYYSQIVNDFQKGDIAEGYSVSREKKESFPLTVTSAQKNPTAFYLCASSIDVSPPRRELFFGEGSRLTVL.